Shown below are 3 T cell receptor beta chains from a single sample sequenced in a study of cytomegalovirus exposure and HLA in healthy donors. Some clones are missing from TCRdb's copy, which holds only in-frame ones; the method was immunoSEQ multiplex PCR. Found here are 150,000 to 200,000 clones, 75% to 90% of them singletons; the top ten hold less than 8.5%. The specimen was PBMCs. All receptors derive from a man between 18 and 29 years old in good health and CMV-seropositive.

This CDR3 is CASSPTGTSGATYNEQFF. DNA for the CDR3: TGTGCCAGCAGCCCAACCGGGACTAGCGGAGCTACCTACAATGAGCAGTTCTTC. The rearrangement uses TRBV7-2 and TRBJ2-1, with 11 positions matching TRBD2. CDR3 length: 18 amino acids. In germline, CDR1 is SGHTA, CDR2 FQGNSA. Trimming took 5 bases from V and 2 from J; bases not matched to a gene: 11. Supplemented by reference TRBV7-2 and TRBJ2-1, the full variable domain reads GAGVSQSPSNKVTEKGKDVELRCDPISGHTALYWYRQSLGQGLEFLIYFQGNSAPDKSGLPSDRFSAERTGGSVSTLTIQRTQQEDSAVYLCASSPTGTSGATYNEQFFGPGTRLTVL.

The chain couples TRBV27 to TRBJ2-7; D might be TRBD1 (6 bases). V lost 6 bases, J lost 6 bases, and 21 bases lay in between. The CDR3 totals 15 residues. CDR1 is MNHEY and CDR2 is SMNVEV in the germline V gene (reference sequence). CDR3 nucleotides: TGTGCCAGCAGCCCTGGGGTGGGGACACCGACCGAGCAGTACTTC. Translated: CASSPGVGTPTEQYF.

The chain joins TRBV27 to TRBJ1-2; 9 nucleotides agree with TRBD1. This CDR3 is built from 14 residues. The V gene's germline CDR1 is MNHEY and CDR2 SMNVEV (reference sequence). The J segment lost 6 bases and the V segment lost 6 bases, leaving 8 bases of the junction unmatched. The CDR3, as DNA: TGTGCCAGCAGGATCTCCGGGACAGGGAATGGCTACACCTTC. Amino acid sequence: CASRISGTGNGYTF.